This TCR beta chain emerged from a study of blood T cell repertoires in COVID-19. Germline assignment: CDR1 KGHDR and CDR2 SFDVKD. The V segment lost 3 bases and the J segment 1 base; nucleotides outside the gene matches: 8. This CDR3 is built from 18 residues. Categorization into cohorts depended on clinical history that participants reported. As processed by the authors: Reference gene primer amplification yielded estimated nucleated cell counts. Sequencing used immunoSEQ multiplex PCR; TCRdb keeps in-frame clones, though not all of them. For V, J and clone size, that table is used; D and trimming come from the DNA. The data show a few hundred thousand clones, 85% to 90% seen once.

This clonotype was obtained from a young woman with acute COVID-19. Sequenced material: PBMCs or T cells enriched from blood (not recorded which). The J gene is TRBJ2-3, the V gene TRBV24-1; 11 bases map to TRBD2. This chain's CDR3 is CATSDPPLSGRGTDTQYF. CDR3 DNA sequence: TGTGCCACCAGTGATCCGCCTCTTAGCGGGAGGGGCACAGATACGCAGTATTTT.